The 24 T cell receptor beta chains below come from one sample, sequenced in a study of CD8+ T cells in alopecia areata. RNA, once extracted, was reverse transcribed into cDNA for use as the sequencing template. TCRdb keeps only in-frame clones here, not all; method: immunoSEQ multiplex PCR. The sample carries about 140,000 clones, 45% to 60% recorded once. Material: CD4+ T cells sorted from blood, obtained at week 0. These receptors all come from a human donor with alopecia areata.

V is TRBV30 and J is TRBJ1-4, with D possibly TRBD1 on 5 matching bases. The CDR3 runs 12 residues. Trimming removed 7 bases at V and 4 bases at J, with 10 bases between. Germline loops: CDR1 GTSNPN, CDR2 SVGIG (reference sequence). CDR3 in amino acids: CALGPNNEKLFF. In DNA form, the CDR3 reads TGTGCCTTGGGACCGAATAATGAAAAACTGTTTTTT.

The rearrangement uses TRBV7-9 and TRBJ2-1; the match to TRBD2 covers 8 bases. Per the germline V gene, CDR1 is SEHNR and CDR2 is FQNEAQ (reference sequence). The CDR3 covers 18 residues. J was trimmed by 0 bases and V by 0 bases; bases with no gene match: 7. CDR3 sequence reads: CASSLARAGVTSYNEQFF. As DNA, the CDR3 is TGTGCCAGCAGCTTAGCGCGAGCGGGAGTCACCTCCTACAATGAGCAGTTCTTC.

This clone was observed once. J is TRBJ1-3 and V is TRBV30; D ambiguous. Trimming removed 0 bases from V and 3 bases from J, with 9 bases in between. In germline, CDR1 is GTSNPN, CDR2 SVGIG (reference sequence). This CDR3 is built from 14 residues. The CDR3 region has the DNA TGTGCCTGGAGTGTACGTAGGGATGGAAACACCATATATTTT. Translating it yields CAWSVRRDGNTIYF.

In its sample, this clone was seen a few times. The chain uses TRBV4-2 and TRBJ1-2; D is undetermined. V lost 5 bases and J 8 bases, leaving 18 bases between the germline ends. CDR1 and CDR2 from the germline V gene are LGHNA and YNFKEQ. The CDR3 extends over 14 amino acids. The CDR3 here is CASSFWAVSEGYTF. The CDR3 DNA follows: TGTGCCAGCAGCTTTTGGGCGGTCTCCGAGGGCTACACCTTC.

This clone appeared a few times. V usage is TRBV29-1 and J usage is TRBJ2-7, with 8 bases identical to TRBD1. V was pared by 6 bases and J by 0 bases, with 10 bases of the junction left unmatched. CDR1 is SQVTM and CDR2 is ANQGSEA in the germline V gene. The CDR3 extends over 15 amino acids. CDR3 in amino acids: CSVTMDRVSSYEQYF. CDR3 in DNA: TGCAGCGTCACTATGGACAGGGTGAGCTCCTACGAGCAGTACTTC.

This clone has just a few counts. The chain links TRBV6-7 to TRBJ2-3; D gene ambiguous. TRBV6-7 is given ORF status, its function remaining uncertain. The CDR3 is 13 amino acids. Deletions cut 7 bases from V and 5 bases from J, with 13 bases between. The CDR3 region has the DNA TGTGCCAGCAAGAGTGAGAAGGAAGATACGCAGTATTTT. Its translation: CASKSEKEDTQYF.

This clone came up a few times. This rearrangement joins TRBV29-1 to TRBJ1-1, with D possibly TRBD1 on 5 matching bases. The CDR3 has 13 amino acids. The V end was cut by 7 bases, the J end by 3 bases, with 15 bases between. Germline V gives CDR1 SQVTM, CDR2 ANQGSEA. CDR3 nucleotides: TGCAGCGCGAAATCCGGGGGGTACACTGAAGCTTTCTTT. Amino acids: CSAKSGGYTEAFF.

The table lists this clone with a count of one. V and J are TRBV6-7 and TRBJ1-5; maybe TRBD1 (6 bases). TRBV6-7 is noted as an ORF with a role that remains uncertain. The CDR3 contains 11 residues. Deletions cut 7 bases from V and 12 bases from J, with 13 bases between. Written as DNA, the CDR3 is TGTGCCAGCATGGGGGCCTCGCGCCAGCATTTT. It yields the protein CASMGASRQHF.

This clone has a handful of counts. This chain links TRBV18 with TRBJ2-1; 8 bases are shared with TRBD1. There are 15 residues in the CDR3. Trimming at V came to 1 base and at J to 8 bases, leaving 7 bases not matched to a gene. Per germline, CDR1 KGHSH and CDR2 LQKENI. CDR3 sequence (DNA): TGTGCCAGCTCACCACGGTTACAGGGGGTCGATGAGCAGTTCTTC. Residues: CASSPRLQGVDEQFF.

This clone has a handful of counts. The CDR3 DNA reads as TGCGCCAGCAGCCAAGATGCAGACGAAACAACGGGCTACACCTTC. This encodes CASSQDADETTGYTF. This rearrangement joins TRBV4-3 to TRBJ1-2; D remains ambiguous. The CDR3 runs 15 residues. Germline V gene sequence: CDR1 LGHNA, CDR2 YSLEER. Trimming took 0 bases from V and 8 from J, leaving 16 bases between them.

This clone was seen a single time. J is TRBJ1-2 and V is TRBV9; D not resolved. The CDR3 is made up of 11 amino acids. The germline CDR1 and CDR2 sequences are SGDLS and YYNGEE. Between the trimmed V and J ends, which lost 4 bases and 8 bases, there was a span of 9 bases. CDR3: CASSYGIGYTF. CDR3 sequence (DNA): TGTGCCAGCAGCTACGGTATCGGCTACACCTTC.

The rearrangement links TRBV29-1 to TRBJ2-5; TRBD2 might be the D (6 bases). V lost 6 bases and J lost 3, with 26 bases in between. The CDR3 has 17 amino acids. Per the germline V gene, CDR1 is SQVTM and CDR2 is ANQGSEA. In DNA form, the CDR3 reads TGCAGCGTCGGGGGTTACGGGCTAACGGGAACTAAAGAGACCCAGTACTTC. Translating gives CSVGGYGLTGTKETQYF.

The chain joins TRBV30 to TRBJ1-3, with 9 nucleotides matching TRBD1. V shed 3 bases and J 4 bases; nucleotides not matched to a gene: 4. This CDR3 region has 14 residues. In germline, CDR1 is GTSNPN, CDR2 SVGIG (reference sequence). The CDR3 sequence: CAWSMGQGGNTIYF. Written as DNA, the CDR3 is TGTGCCTGGAGCATGGGACAGGGCGGAAACACCATATATTTT.

The chain is built from TRBV5-1 and TRBJ2-2; D might be TRBD2 (5 bases). V shed 1 base and J shed 4 bases, with 20 bases lying between them. The CDR3 covers 18 residues. The germline CDR1 and CDR2 sequences are SGHRS and YFSETQ. CDR3 DNA sequence: TGCGCCAGCAGCTTGATTATCGGGGAACCCCGCGGCACCGGGGAGCTGTTTTTT. Its translation is CASSLIIGEPRGTGELFF.

The V and J genes are TRBV7-2 and TRBJ1-2, with D possibly TRBD1 on 6 matching bases. The germline V gene encodes CDR1 SGHTA and CDR2 FQGNSA. V lost 3 bases and J lost 7, with 18 bases in between. The length of the CDR3 is 15 residues. The CDR3 is CASSFRDTHGGGYTF. The CDR3 DNA sequence: TGTGCCAGCAGCTTCCGGGACACTCATGGAGGTGGCTACACCTTC.

This clone occurred a few times. The CDR3 is CASSYQKVGDTQYF. The CDR3 DNA reads TGTGCCAGCAGTTACCAAAAAGTGGGAGATACGCAGTATTTT. The chain joins TRBV6-6 to TRBJ2-3; D gene unclear. The ends were cut back, 2 bases at V and 5 bases at J, with 11 bases in the middle. Germline-derived CDR1 and CDR2 are MNHNY and SVGAGI (reference sequence). The CDR3 is 14 amino acids.

The chain uses TRBV4-1 and TRBJ2-5; TRBD2 might be the D (6 bases). Germline loops: CDR1 MGHRA, CDR2 YSYEKL. Trimming removed 0 bases from V and 6 bases from J, with 11 bases in between. This CDR3 is built from 14 residues. CDR3 residues: CASSQDPGVQTQYF. DNA of the CDR3: TGCGCCAGCAGCCAAGATCCGGGGGTCCAGACCCAGTACTTC.

The chain uses TRBV9 and TRBJ2-7, with TRBD1 matching 11 bases. J lost 6 bases, V lost 3 bases, and 5 bases had no gene match. Germline loops: CDR1 SGDLS, CDR2 YYNGEE. This CDR3 is 14 amino acids long. The chain's CDR3 is CASSGTGTGGEQYF. The DNA for the CDR3 is TGTGCCAGCAGCGGTACCGGGACAGGGGGCGAGCAGTACTTC.

V and J are TRBV11-2 and TRBJ2-5; no reliable D call. The CDR3 consists of 13 residues. Trimming left V 5 bases short and J 2 bases short, with 9 bases between. Looked up from germline, CDR1 is SGHAT and CDR2 is FQNNGV. Here the CDR3 DNA reads TGTGCCAGCAGCAAAGGAGTGCAAGAGACCCAGTACTTC. It codes for CASSKGVQETQYF.

V usage is TRBV4-2 and J usage is TRBJ1-2; 8 bases fit TRBD1. The CDR3 extends over 18 amino acids. Germline lookup yields CDR1 LGHNA and CDR2 YNFKEQ. J lost 0 bases, V lost 2 bases, and 11 bases had no gene match. The CDR3 sequence: CASSQRENAGGSNYGYTF. The CDR3 coding sequence is TGTGCCAGCAGCCAACGAGAGAACGCAGGGGGCTCTAACTATGGCTACACCTTC.

The rearrangement uses TRBV20-1 and TRBJ2-3; a weak D match, TRBD2 (6 bases). V was trimmed by 5 bases and J by 14 bases, leaving 17 bases between them. CDR1 and CDR2 (germline): DFQATT, SNEGSKA (reference sequence). The CDR3 runs to 11 residues. This CDR3 is CSARPGGPSYF. The DNA for the CDR3 is TGCAGTGCTCGTCCAGGAGGGCCCTCGTATTTT.

This clone was picked up a small number of times. The V and J genes are TRBV30 and TRBJ1-3; D not certain. This CDR3 spans 15 amino acids. V was shortened by 2 bases and J by 0 bases, with 11 bases between the two germline ends. Germline V CDR1 and CDR2: GTSNPN, SVGIG (reference sequence). The CDR3 sequence is CAWSRSRVSGNTIYF. In nucleotides, the CDR3 is TGTGCCTGGAGTCGTTCCAGAGTCTCTGGAAACACCATATATTTT.

This clone was seen only a few times. The V gene is TRBV12-2, the J gene TRBJ2-1; the table's D call TRBD1 went unverified against the DNA. TRBV12-2 is designated a pseudogene. The CDR3 contains 15 residues. The CDR3 DNA reads as TGTGCAAGTCGCTTGGACAGGGAGTTTGGGAATGAGCAGTTCTTC. Its translation: CASRLDREFGNEQFF.

The rearrangement uses TRBV29-1 and TRBJ2-1; maybe TRBD2 (6 bases). CDR1 is SQVTM, CDR2 ANQGSEA, per germline. The CDR3 spans 14 residues. Trimming cost V 5 bases and J 2 bases, with 13 bases left between them. The CDR3 sequence is CSVKLAAAYNEQFF. The CDR3 nucleotides are TGCAGCGTTAAACTAGCAGCCGCCTACAATGAGCAGTTCTTC.